The 9 T cell receptor beta chains listed next were all sequenced from one sample in a study of cytomegalovirus exposure and HLA in healthy donors. This PCR relied on a set of 60 Vbeta primers and 13 Jbeta primers. The method was immunoSEQ multiplex PCR; TCRdb's version includes in-frame clones alone and lacks a portion of them. The table lists 130,000 or so clones, around 80% of them singletons. The sequenced sample was PBMCs. Receptors were obtained from a man under 40 in good health and CMV-seronegative.

The chain recombines TRBV5-1 with TRBJ2-2; 8 nucleotides line up with TRBD2. The junction had 19 bases not matched to a gene; V was cut back by 2 bases and J by 1 base. Germline values: CDR1 SGHRS, CDR2 YFSETQ. CDR3 size: 21 residues. CDR3 loop: CASSFPEGAGRAGGNTGELFF. In DNA form, the CDR3 reads TGCGCCAGCAGCTTTCCTGAAGGGGCAGGGAGGGCGGGAGGGAACACCGGGGAGCTGTTTTTT.

V is TRBV6-1 and J is TRBJ2-4; TRBD2 is a possible D gene (7 bases). The length of the CDR3 is 15 residues. V lost 6 bases and J lost 7, with 19 bases in between. Germline CDR1 is MNHNS and CDR2 is SASEGT. CDR3 coding DNA: TGTGCCAGCAGCCTCAGCGGGGAAGGGGGGAACATTCAGTACTTC. Translation gives CASSLSGEGGNIQYF.

This clone has a single count. This chain joins TRBV19 and TRBJ2-1, with 7 bases lining up with TRBD1. The junction had 7 bases not matched to a gene; V was cut back by 6 bases and J by 8 bases. The CDR3 consists of 13 residues. CDR1 and CDR2 (germline): LNHDA, SQIVND (reference sequence). Written as DNA, the CDR3 is TGTGCCAGTAGCCCGACAGGGTCCGATGAGCAGTTCTTC. It codes for CASSPTGSDEQFF.

The chain combines TRBV28 with TRBJ2-5; D gene unclear. There are 14 residues in the CDR3. Looked up from germline, CDR1 is MDHEN and CDR2 is SYDVKM. Between the trimmed V and J ends, which lost 6 bases and 1 base, there was a span of 12 bases. CDR3: CASRTTEPQETQYF. The CDR3 nucleotides are TGTGCCAGCAGAACCACAGAACCCCAAGAGACCCAGTACTTC.

This clone was observed a few times. This rearrangement joins TRBV7-9 to TRBJ2-3; 9 nucleotides line up with TRBD2. J gave up 3 bases and V 1 base, and 2 bases lay outside the gene matches. Germline CDR1 SEHNR, CDR2 FQNEAQ (reference sequence). The CDR3 consists of 15 residues. Written as DNA, the CDR3 is TGTGCCAGCAGCTTAGATAGCGGGGGTACAGATACGCAGTATTTT. It specifies CASSLDSGGTDTQYF.

In its sample, this clone was seen once. The chain couples TRBV27 to TRBJ1-5; 8 bases fit TRBD1. The CDR3 covers 15 residues. Germline V gene sequence: CDR1 MNHEY, CDR2 SMNVEV (reference sequence). Trimming cost V 5 bases and J 3 bases; bases outside gene matches: 6. CDR3 loop: CASSTPDRVNQPQHF. CDR3 nucleotides: TGTGCCAGCAGTACCCCGGACAGGGTCAATCAGCCCCAGCATTTT.

The chain links TRBV29-1 to TRBJ1-1; 7 positions agree with TRBD1. There are 14 residues in the CDR3. V was pared by 0 bases and J by 6 bases, with 7 bases of the junction left unmatched. Germline V lookup: CDR1 SQVTM, CDR2 ANQGSEA. CDR3 nucleotide sequence: TGCAGCGTTGAAGACACAGGGGATAAGGCTGAAGCTTTCTTT. It is translated as CSVEDTGDKAEAFF.

The V gene is TRBV6-6, the J gene TRBJ2-5; D might be TRBD2 (6 bases). V lost 7 bases to trimming and J lost 4 bases, with 19 bases between them. This CDR3 has 15 amino acids. Germline V gene sequence: CDR1 MNHNY, CDR2 SVGAGI (reference sequence). The chain's CDR3 is CASIHLRGLGETQYF. CDR3 bases: TGTGCCAGCATCCATTTACGGGGACTTGGAGAGACCCAGTACTTC.

This clone was seen a single time. V and J are TRBV21-1 and TRBJ2-2; the table calls TRBD1, which could not be checked here. TRBV21-1 has pseudogene status. The CDR3 has 21 amino acids. CDR3: CASSKVTGRTGDGANTGELFF. The CDR3 nucleotides read TGTGCCAGCAGCAAAGTGACGGGGAGGACAGGGGACGGCGCGAACACCGGGGAGCTGTTTTTT.